The source of this TCR beta chain is a study of cytomegalovirus exposure and HLA in healthy donors (dated by TCRdb to the late 2010s). With respect to the entire study: In an earlier analysis of 587 of the donors, 276 Gb of sequence data and approximately 100 million unique TCR beta sequences from roughly 190 million T cells were reported. In a later genetic analysis, genome-wide SNP genotypes for about 55% of the 666 donors were used, and that subset was treated as a discovery cohort. Donor age, sex, ethnicity and CMV serostatus were compiled together with the repertoire data. The study used immunosequencing to profile the T cell repertoires of 666 subjects and linked those repertoires to cytomegalovirus serostatus. Every discovery cohort repertoire had been produced on one sequencing platform. On average, about 200,000 unique TCR beta nucleotide sequences were sequenced per donor among about 400 genotyped donors of the cohort, with roughly 18% of those sequences being non-productive. Besides the first cohort of around 670 subjects, a separate validation cohort made up of some 110 different subjects was used. Several DR-DQ haplotypes were treated as single units for association and clustering because of strong linkage in the cohort. The study was designed to test whether signatures of past pathogen exposure could be identified by cataloging public T cell receptors. Class I and class II HLA loci were covered by the typing at four-digit resolution. Typing coverage varied by locus: about 620-630 donors for A, B, C, DRB1 and DQB1; approximately 500 for DQA1; approximately 570 for DPA1; roughly 470 for DPB1. To predict cytomegalovirus infection status, the study brought together high-throughput TCR immunosequencing, statistical association of individual TCRs with disease status, and machine learning. A later analysis re-examined previously published TCR beta repertoires from roughly 650 donors and added high-resolution HLA genotyping to investigate patterns of TCR occurrence. An early release covering roughly 580 HLA-typed donors comprised about 310 gigabases of sequencing data and roughly 86 million unique TCR sequences. Rather than using new phenotypic data, the later analysis identified candidate immune exposures from TCR beta sequences and from how often those sequences occurred across donors. An earlier analysis of several hundred of the donors used high-throughput TCR beta sequencing to judge whether each TCR beta V gene segment behaved as functional or pseudogenic. Of the approximately 400 genotyped donors, around 81% fell in the genetic ancestry cluster associated with self-reported Caucasian donors.

As for this clone: There is no known antigen for this receptor. No base qualities exist here, and no much larger clone lies one base off it.

The cohort comprised under 700 healthy bone marrow donors. Cohort members were all nominally healthy when sampled, although unrecorded immune exposures were likely present. The donor was CMV seropositive and was included in the group of 250 to 350 seropositive cohort members. Every donor gave a peripheral blood sample, and the peripheral blood mononuclear cells from that sample were used for TCR beta sequencing. The Qiagen DNeasy Blood Extraction Kit was used to extract genomic DNA from the blood cell samples. Here is what the overall study found, with its caveats: Correlated functional status among segregating V segments might be attributable to linkage disequilibrium, but an unknown experimental factor could not be ruled out. A cluster of highly shared sequence variants was judged likely to represent a technical artifact of the sequencing pipeline. In a later analysis, several top co-occurrence clusters were reported to appear linked to parvovirus B19, influenza, CMV and Epstein-Barr virus. A later analysis associated 16,951 TCR beta sequences with specific HLA alleles at a false discovery rate of 0.05. CMV serostatus was the only immune exposure information available for the cohort. Compared with the roughly 710-donor mean, donors in an Asian-associated ancestry cluster had fewer N-insertions in productive TCRs, according to a later genetic analysis. Some IMGT-functional V segments, including TRBV6-2 and TRBV6-3, could not be distinguished by the 87-base-pair reads and were therefore excluded. Because HLA typing was missing for some donors at each locus, association tests included only the typed subset. While some public TCRs were present in many individuals, most TCR sequences turned up only very rarely across donors. An association between a missense DCLRE1C variant and V-gene and J-gene trimming of TCR beta chains was found in a later genetic analysis and replicated in an independent cohort. The classifier was reported to diagnose cytomegalovirus status with high specificity and sensitivity in both the original cohort and the validation cohort. A further reported finding was that TCR beta sequences accurately predicted the HLA-A and HLA-B alleles for most subjects in the first cohort. Presence/absence analyses assumed roughly uniform sequencing depth across donors, an assumption that may not hold. When HLA alleles, especially DR and DQ, strongly co-occurred, attributing TCR associations to individual alleles was difficult. This cohort had only TCR beta chains sequenced, and the lack of alpha or paired-chain data limited which features could be detected. The earlier analysis of about 600 of the donors excluded fewer than 20 rarely observed V segments, including chromosome 9 orphons, because counts were too low. A total of fewer than 200 TCR beta chains were listed by the study as associated with cytomegalovirus. According to a later analysis, most CMV-associated TCR beta chains appeared to be HLA-restricted, and the HLA associations seemed to be driven largely by CMV exposure. It was suggested by the authors that the approach could potentially be generalized to other disease states and immunological phenotypes. In a later analysis, HLA-associated TCR beta chains were found to be more clonally expanded and to have lower generation probabilities than equally common non-associated chains. In vitro tests confirmed that a few of the cytomegalovirus-associated TCR beta chains recognize cytomegalovirus antigens. In an earlier analysis of 500 to 650 of the donors, most TCR beta V segments appeared in productive rearrangements about 90% or about 30% of the time, broadly matching IMGT annotations. A later analysis found that TCR association rates varied across HLA loci, with DRB1 alleles showing the most associated TCRs and HLA-C alleles the fewest.

Reading the germline V gene (reference sequence) gives CDR1 MNHNY and CDR2 SVGAGI. Unmatched junction bases come to 7, with V trimmed by 6 bases and J by 3 bases. Counted from cysteine to phenylalanine, this CDR3 has 15 amino acids. The sequence is cut down to CDR3 DNA, 45 bases in frame from base 1. The method behind the library was the immunoSEQ multiplex PCR assay. The multiplex PCR relied on a mix of 60 forward primers for TCR Vbeta segments and 13 reverse primers for TCR Jbeta segments. A multiplex PCR assay on genomic DNA amplified the CDR3 region of rearranged TCR beta genes. The Illumina HiSeq System was used to sequence the amplified TCR beta libraries as 87-base-pair reads. In the original analysis: In a later analysis, some 80 million unique TCR beta chains were counted across the roughly 700 repertoires, and some 10 million of these chains were shared by at least two donors. Raw reads were error-corrected and collapsed into unique sequences with a nearest-neighbor algorithm that merged closely related sequences to remove PCR and sequencing errors. V, D and J gene segments were assigned by aligning CDR3 sequences to IMGT reference sequences. Each retained sequence needed at least a six-nucleotide match to both a V gene segment and a J gene segment. Rearrangements were called productive when the CDR3 lacked stop codons and stayed in frame with V and J; all others were non-productive. Following IMGT convention, CDR3 was defined as the stretch from the second conserved V-encoded cysteine to the conserved J-encoded phenylalanine. The earlier analysis of 587 of the donors excluded sequences that lacked an unambiguous match to a single V gene segment. In an earlier analysis of some 590 of the donors, V segments were called functional above 56.7% productive rearrangements and were called segregating when the between-donor standard deviation exceeded 5%. A statistical classification framework was built to diagnose cytomegalovirus status from the catalog of TCR beta chain sequences. A later analysis assigned V and J genes by comparing TCR nucleotide sequences with IMGT/GENE-DB human TR gene sequences. A later analysis assigned CDR3 sequences and most-parsimonious VDJ recombination scenarios with the TCRdist pipeline. In a later analysis, each TCR beta chain was defined by its CDR3 amino acid sequence together with its V-gene family, and reads lacking a unique V-gene family were excluded. As a way to deal with suspected cross-contamination and a sequencing artifact, a later analysis dropped nearly 600 nucleotide sequences that were highly shared and had low generation probability. In a later analysis, a clonal expansion index for each public chain was calculated from normalized within-repertoire ranks of inferred template counts. Generation probabilities in a later analysis came from a VDJ recombination model fitted to out-of-frame rearrangements, and those results were checked against IGoR. In a later analysis, hypergeometric tests were used to score TCR-TCR, TCR-HLA and TCR-CMV co-occurrence, with a repertoire-size bias correction applied to TCR pairs. False discovery rates were estimated in a later analysis by permuting HLA or CMV assignments 20 times. In a later analysis, co-occurring TCRs were grouped with DBSCAN, and TCRdist sequence similarity was added when clustering was performed within HLA-allele-positive subsets. For co-occurrence clustering, repertoires with fewer than 30,000 or more than 120,000 public chains were excluded, along with a handful of repertoires with anomalous nucleotide sharing. Here the immuneACCESS table is served through TCRdb, limited to in-frame sequences with V and J called. Missing clones are a known gap in these copies; in checked studies unresolved V genes cover under half, and the rest lacks a known reason. The DNA gave D and trimming, while V, J and clone size come from that table. Counted in this sample were roughly 110,000 clones; roughly 80% of them appeared once. Of the sample, roughly 20% falls within the top ten clones.

Sequenced input: PBMCs. The chain was built from TRBV6-6 and TRBJ2-1; 8 bases in between match TRBD2. This clonotype was sampled from a man under 40 in good health and CMV-seropositive. The DNA sequence is TGTGCCAGCAGATTAGCGGGGACCGTCTACAATGAGCAGTTCTTC. Translated, it reads CASRLAGTVYNEQFF.